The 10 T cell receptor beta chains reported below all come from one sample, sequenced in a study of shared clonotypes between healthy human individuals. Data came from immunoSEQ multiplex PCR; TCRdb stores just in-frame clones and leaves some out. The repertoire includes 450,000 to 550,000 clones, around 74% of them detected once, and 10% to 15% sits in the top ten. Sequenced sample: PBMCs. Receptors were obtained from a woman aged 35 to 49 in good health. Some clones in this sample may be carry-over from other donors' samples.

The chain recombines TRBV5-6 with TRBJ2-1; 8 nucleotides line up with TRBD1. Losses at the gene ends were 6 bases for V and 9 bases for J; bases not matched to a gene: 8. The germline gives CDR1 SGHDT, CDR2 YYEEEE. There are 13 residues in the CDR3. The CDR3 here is CASTYTGGSEQFF. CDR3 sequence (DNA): TGTGCCAGCACCTACACAGGGGGGAGTGAGCAGTTCTTC.

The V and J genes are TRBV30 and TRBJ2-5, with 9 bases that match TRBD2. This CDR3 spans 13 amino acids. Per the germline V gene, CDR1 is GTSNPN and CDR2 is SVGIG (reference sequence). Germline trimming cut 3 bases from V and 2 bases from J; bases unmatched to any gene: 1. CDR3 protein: CAWRLAGQETQYF. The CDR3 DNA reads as TGTGCCTGGAGACTAGCGGGTCAAGAGACCCAGTACTTC.

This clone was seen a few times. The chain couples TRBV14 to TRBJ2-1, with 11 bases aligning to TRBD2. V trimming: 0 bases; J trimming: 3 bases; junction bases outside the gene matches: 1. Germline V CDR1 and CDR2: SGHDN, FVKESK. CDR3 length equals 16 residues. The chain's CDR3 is CASSQELAGDYNEQFF. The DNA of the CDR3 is TGTGCCAGCAGCCAAGAACTAGCGGGAGACTACAATGAGCAGTTCTTC.

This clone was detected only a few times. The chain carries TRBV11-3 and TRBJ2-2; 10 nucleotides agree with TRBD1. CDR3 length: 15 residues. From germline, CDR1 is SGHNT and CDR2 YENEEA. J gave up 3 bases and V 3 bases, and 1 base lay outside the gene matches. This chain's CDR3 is CASSLGQGHTGELFF. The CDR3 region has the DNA TGTGCCAGCAGCTTGGGACAGGGGCACACCGGGGAGCTGTTTTTT.

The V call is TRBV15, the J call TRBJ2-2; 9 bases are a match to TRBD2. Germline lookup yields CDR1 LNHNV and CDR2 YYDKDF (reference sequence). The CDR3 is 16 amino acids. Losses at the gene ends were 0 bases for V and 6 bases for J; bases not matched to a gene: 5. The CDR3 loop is CATSRDIGTSPGELFF. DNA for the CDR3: TGTGCCACCAGCAGAGATATCGGGACTAGCCCCGGGGAGCTGTTTTTT.

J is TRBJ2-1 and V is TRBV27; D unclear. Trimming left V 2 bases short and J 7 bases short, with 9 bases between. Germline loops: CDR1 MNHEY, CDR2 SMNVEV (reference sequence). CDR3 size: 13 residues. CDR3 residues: CASSLAPGNEQFF. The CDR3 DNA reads TGTGCCAGCAGTTTAGCCCCGGGTAATGAGCAGTTCTTC.

CDR3 nucleotides: TGTGCCAGCAAGAACCCCGGGACAGGGACCAATGAGCAGTTCTTC. Amino acids: CASKNPGTGTNEQFF. The genes are TRBV28 and TRBJ2-1, with 9 nucleotides matching TRBD1. V trimming: 7 bases; J trimming: 6 bases; junction bases outside the gene matches: 10. CDR3 length equals 15 residues. Per the germline V gene, CDR1 is MDHEN and CDR2 is SYDVKM.

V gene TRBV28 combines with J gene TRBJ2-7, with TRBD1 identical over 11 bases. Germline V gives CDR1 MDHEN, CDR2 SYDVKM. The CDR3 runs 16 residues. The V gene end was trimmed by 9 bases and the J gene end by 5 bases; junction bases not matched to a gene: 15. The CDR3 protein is CASTPLGQGALHEQYF. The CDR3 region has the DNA TGTGCCAGTACCCCACTCGGACAGGGGGCTTTACACGAGCAGTACTTC.

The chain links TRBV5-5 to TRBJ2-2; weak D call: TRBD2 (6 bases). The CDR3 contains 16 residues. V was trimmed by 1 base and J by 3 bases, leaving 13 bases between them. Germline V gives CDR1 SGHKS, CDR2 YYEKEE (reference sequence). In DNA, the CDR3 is TGTGCCAGCAGCTTGAGGAGGGGTTCGGACACCGGGGAGCTGTTTTTT. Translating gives CASSLRRGSDTGELFF.

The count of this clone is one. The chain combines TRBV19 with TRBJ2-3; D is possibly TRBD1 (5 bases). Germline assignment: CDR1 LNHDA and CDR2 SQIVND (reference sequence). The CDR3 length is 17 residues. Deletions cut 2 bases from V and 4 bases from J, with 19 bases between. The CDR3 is CASSITLAGFRADTQYF. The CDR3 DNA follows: TGTGCCAGTAGTATAACCCTCGCAGGGTTTAGGGCAGATACGCAGTATTTT.